Following are 17 T cell receptor beta chains from one sample sequenced in a study of cytomegalovirus exposure and HLA in healthy donors. Researchers ran the PCR with 60 Vbeta and 13 Jbeta primers. TCRdb keeps only in-frame clones here, not all; method: immunoSEQ multiplex PCR. This table has roughly 150,000 clones, approximately 9% appearing once. The sample consisted of PBMCs. These receptors came from a male donor in good health and CMV-seronegative.

This chain joins TRBV4-2 and TRBJ2-3, with 14 bases lining up with TRBD2. Trimming took 4 bases from V and 1 from J; bases not matched to a gene: 7. Germline assignment: CDR1 LGHNA and CDR2 YNFKEQ. The CDR3 has 18 residues. DNA of the CDR3: TGTGCCAGCAGCCCCGGACTAGCGGGGGGCGGGGGCACAGATACGCAGTATTTT. As protein: CASSPGLAGGGGTDTQYF.

This chain connects TRBV25-1 to TRBJ2-1; D gene ambiguous. Germline V gene data show CDR1 as MGHDK and CDR2 as SYGVNS. Trimming removed 8 bases from V and 2 bases from J, with 16 bases in between. There are 15 residues in the CDR3. The CDR3 is CASHPTAKAYNEQFF. The CDR3 DNA is TGTGCCAGCCATCCTACAGCAAAGGCCTACAATGAGCAGTTCTTC.

This clone was observed a handful of times. The genes are TRBV27 and TRBJ1-1, with 8 bases that match TRBD1. V was clipped by 4 bases and J by 4 bases; unmatched bases: 8. The V gene's germline CDR1 is MNHEY and CDR2 SMNVEV (reference sequence). This CDR3 is built from 15 residues. The CDR3 DNA reads as TGTGCCAGCAGTTCCCAGGGGGCTTTGATCACTGAAGCTTTCTTT. It is translated as CASSSQGALITEAFF.

The J gene is TRBJ2-7, the V gene TRBV19; 7 positions agree with TRBD1. This CDR3 region has 14 residues. The V gene's germline CDR1 is LNHDA and CDR2 SQIVND (reference sequence). V lost 8 bases and J lost 4; bases outside the gene matches: 11. CDR3 DNA sequence: TGTGCCAGTGGGACCAGGGACAGACTTTACGAGCAGTACTTC. This sequence encodes CASGTRDRLYEQYF.

The V and J genes are TRBV2 and TRBJ2-3; TRBD1 matches at 7 bases. This CDR3 is built from 15 residues. The V segment lost 6 bases and the J segment 6 bases; nucleotides outside the gene matches: 12. Germline CDR1 and CDR2: SNHLY and FYNNEI. The CDR3 region is CASRPNRGAGDTQYF. In nucleotides, the CDR3 is TGTGCCAGCAGACCGAACAGGGGTGCAGGTGATACGCAGTATTTT.

The sample holds a few counts of this clone. CDR3 sequence: CASSGTSLPSDEQYF. The CDR3 region has the DNA TGTGCCAGCAGTGGGACTAGCCTACCCTCTGACGAGCAGTACTTC. This chain links TRBV6-5 with TRBJ2-5; 9 bases agree with TRBD2. The closer fit of TRBJ2-7 to the DNA end suggests the J call may be wrong. The CDR3 totals 15 residues. Germline-derived CDR1 and CDR2 are MNHEY and SVGAGI.

The table lists this clone with a few counts. The chain recombines TRBV2 with TRBJ1-4; D is uncertain. Trimming removed 5 bases from V and 6 bases from J, with 4 bases in between. The CDR3 runs to 11 residues. CDR1 and CDR2 (germline): SNHLY, FYNNEI. In DNA form, the CDR3 reads TGTGCCAGCAGTACATATGAAAAACTGTTTTTT. It is translated as CASSTYEKLFF. Based on the CDR3 plus reference TRBV2 and TRBJ1-4, the full variable domain is EPEVTQTPSHQVTQMGQEVILRCVPISNHLYFYWYRQILGQKVEFLVSFYNNEISEKSEIFDDQFSVERPDGSNFTLKIRSTKLEDSAMYFCASSTYEKLFFGSGTQLSVL.

This clone was found a few times. This chain uses TRBV4-1 with TRBJ1-5; the D gene is possibly TRBD1 (6 bases). CDR3 length: 18 amino acids. The germline V gene encodes CDR1 MGHRA and CDR2 YSYEKL. V lost 0 bases, J lost 4 bases, and 19 bases lay in between. The CDR3 nucleotides are TGCGCCAGCAGCCAAGATAGGGGGACGCGCTTAGTAAATCAGCCCCAGCATTTT. This codes for CASSQDRGTRLVNQPQHF.

The sample holds a few counts of this clone. V is TRBV19 and J is TRBJ1-1; 7 bases map to TRBD1. Losses at the gene ends were 5 bases for V and 1 base for J; bases not matched to a gene: 7. Germline V gene sequence: CDR1 LNHDA, CDR2 SQIVND (reference sequence). This CDR3 has 15 amino acids. This CDR3 is CASSVGQLQNTEAFF. The CDR3 region has the DNA TGTGCCAGTAGTGTGGGACAGCTCCAGAACACTGAAGCTTTCTTT.

This clone was observed a few times. J is TRBJ1-2 and V is TRBV5-1; 9 bases match TRBD1. Germline-derived CDR1 and CDR2 are SGHRS and YFSETQ. This CDR3 is 14 amino acids long. V was pared by 4 bases and J by 6 bases, with 7 bases of the junction left unmatched. CDR3: CASSAGQGGDGYTF. CDR3 nucleotides: TGCGCCAGCAGCGCGGGACAGGGTGGGGATGGCTACACCTTC.

This clone was detected only a few times. V usage is TRBV15 and J usage is TRBJ2-7, with 9 bases fitting TRBD1. This CDR3 is built from 16 residues. CDR1 LNHNV and CDR2 YYDKDF come from the germline V gene (reference sequence). The J segment lost 2 bases and the V segment lost 0 bases, leaving 5 bases of the junction unmatched. In nucleotides, the CDR3 is TGTGCCACCAGCAGAGAGGGGACAGGGATAACCTACGAGCAGTACTTC. It yields the protein CATSREGTGITYEQYF.

The V gene is TRBV2, the J gene TRBJ2-7, with 9 bases fitting TRBD1. Losses at the gene ends were 10 bases for V and 4 bases for J; bases not matched to a gene: 11. The CDR3 runs 14 residues. Germline CDR1 SNHLY, CDR2 FYNNEI. The CDR3 DNA reads TGTGCCATCGACCCATCGACAGGGGGGTACGAGCAGTACTTC. Its translation is CAIDPSTGGYEQYF.

V is TRBV6-5 and J is TRBJ1-6; weak D call: TRBD1 (6 bases). Trimming stripped 2 bases from V and 6 bases from J, with 8 bases between. The CDR3 runs 14 residues. CDR1 MNHEY and CDR2 SVGAGI come from the germline V gene. The CDR3 DNA reads as TGTGCCAGCAGTTACGAAGGGGGTAATTCACCCCTCCACTTT. As protein: CASSYEGGNSPLHF.

The chain recombines TRBV5-4 with TRBJ2-3; 11 nucleotides line up with TRBD2. V gave up 5 bases and J gave up 5 bases; unmatched junction bases: 7. The CDR3 consists of 15 residues. Germline V gene sequence: CDR1 SGHNT, CDR2 YYREEE (reference sequence). For the CDR3, the DNA is TGTGCCAGCAGTTACCGAGGACTAGCGGGAGATACGCAGTATTTT. It translates to CASSYRGLAGDTQYF. The full variable domain, with the rest looked up from reference TRBV5-4 and TRBJ2-3, is ETGVTQSPTHLIKTRGQQVTLRCSSQSGHNTVSWYQQALGQGPQFIFQYYREEENGRGNFPPRFSGLQFPNYSSELNVNALELDDSALYLCASSYRGLAGDTQYFGPGTRLTVL.

The table lists this clone with a few counts. The chain uses TRBV4-1 and TRBJ1-4, with no clear D. The CDR3 is made up of 16 amino acids. CDR1 is MGHRA and CDR2 is YSYEKL in the germline V gene. The V gene lost 3 bases and the J gene lost 8 bases, with 19 bases spanning the gap. The CDR3 sequence: CASSHSRGYLEEKLFF. The CDR3 DNA sequence: TGCGCCAGCAGCCATAGTAGAGGGTATTTAGAGGAAAAACTGTTTTTT.

The chain recombines TRBV10-3 with TRBJ2-1; 9 nucleotides align to TRBD2. Germline loops: CDR1 ENHRY, CDR2 SYGVKD. CDR3 length equals 18 residues. V lost 8 bases, J lost 9 bases, and 23 bases stayed unmatched. In DNA form, the CDR3 reads TGTGCCATCGCACCAATCGGGAGGCTAGCGGGGACGCAAGGTGAGCAGTTCTTC. Its translation is CAIAPIGRLAGTQGEQFF.

This chain links TRBV7-6 with TRBJ2-3; 11 bases are a match to TRBD1. The J segment lost 5 bases and the V segment lost 1 base, leaving 5 bases of the junction unmatched. CDR1 is SGHVS and CDR2 is FNYEAQ in the germline V gene. The CDR3 runs 16 residues. CDR3 DNA sequence: TGTGCCAGCAGCTTAGGGACAGGGGGCGGTCGAGATACGCAGTATTTT. Amino acids: CASSLGTGGGRDTQYF.